This T cell receptor (beta chain) comes out of a study of blood T cell repertoires in COVID-19. Study details: PBMCs, B-cell-depleted T cells, or T cells provided the cDNA or gDNA that made up the material.

CDR1 is MNHEY, CDR2 SVGAGI, per germline. V was clipped by 6 bases and J by 4 bases; unmatched bases: 7. The CDR3 length is 15 residues. This table comes from immunoSEQ multiplex PCR, and its TCRdb copy is limited to in-frame clones, with some not included. The repertoire holds about 48,000 clones, with 80% to 90% as singletons. The receptor was derived from a human donor in a cohort sampled during active COVID-19. Sequencing input: peripheral blood. The rearrangement joins TRBV6-5 to TRBJ2-3; 10 bases match TRBD2. CDR3 nucleotides: TGTGCCAGCAGGGCAAGCGGGGGGGGCCCAGATACGCAGTATTTT. This translates into CASRASGGGPDTQYF.